This T cell receptor beta chain was sequenced in a study of T-cell memory formation after mild COVID-19. TCRdb fed the 5' RACE reads into MiXCR, producing one record per CDR3 protein. The sample includes some 600,000 distinct CDR3 sequences, around 15% of them seen just once. This clonotype was found a few times. Sequenced sample: PBMCs or a T cell subset sorted from them (not recorded which). The source is an adult woman who had mild COVID-19 (a few samples of this study predate the infection). Cell type and time point are not known.

The CDR3 loop is CASREGFSGNTIYF. The DNA for the CDR3 is TGTGCCAGCAGGGAGGGATTCTCTGGAAACACCATATATTTT. The chain combines TRBV7-2 with TRBJ1-3; no firm D call. Per germline, CDR1 SGHTA and CDR2 FQGNSA. Trimming took 6 bases from V and 0 from J, leaving 9 bases between them. The CDR3 runs 14 residues.